One sample yielded the 30 T cell receptor beta chains listed below, sequenced in a study of CD8 T cells in Susac syndrome (dated 2019 in TCRdb). Library preparation was by the immunoSEQ multiplex PCR assay. RNA was extracted using the RNeasy kit, and about 0.45 to 1 ug of the RNA was reverse transcribed with random hexamers. The public reads were reprocessed in TCRdb via fastp at Q25 and MiXCR, keeping in-frame beta chains. Duplicate CDR3 protein sequences are folded into a single record with the most common DNA and genes. This sample holds about 200,000 distinct CDR3 sequences; roughly 95% were observed only once. In total, the top ten clones hold roughly 0.088% of the sample. Input material: CD4+ T cells from PBMCs. Source of these receptors: a human donor with multiple sclerosis.

The chain links TRBV4-1 to TRBJ1-2; D unresolved. From germline, CDR1 is MGHRA and CDR2 YSYEKL. The CDR3 is 15 amino acids. Trimming removed 4 bases at V and 3 bases at J, with 15 bases between. The CDR3 sequence: CASSLQFRGDYGYTF. The CDR3 nucleotides read TGCGCCAGCAGCCTCCAGTTCAGAGGCGACTATGGCTACACCTTC.

This chain joins TRBV29-1 and TRBJ2-7, with TRBD1 matching 7 bases. This CDR3 region has 13 residues. Germline assignment: CDR1 SQVTM and CDR2 ANQGSEA. J lost 4 bases, V lost 7 bases, and 10 bases had no gene match. In DNA, the CDR3 is TGCAGCGCCCAAGGACAGGTGGATTACGAGCAGTACTTC. Its translation: CSAQGQVDYEQYF.

This rearrangement joins TRBV9 to TRBJ2-2; D unresolved. With 0 bases removed from V and 6 bases from J, the gap between germline ends came to 12 bases. CDR1 SGDLS and CDR2 YYNGEE come from the germline V gene. This CDR3 region has 15 residues. CDR3 DNA sequence: TGTGCCAGCAGCGTAGATCTGCTGCTCTCCGGGGAGCTGTTTTTT. Protein: CASSVDLLLSGELFF.

Here the CDR3 reads CASSYITGTGSYNEQFF. The DNA for the CDR3 is TGTGCCAGCAGCTATATAACCGGGACAGGGTCCTACAATGAGCAGTTCTTC. This sequence joins TRBV3-1 and TRBJ2-1; TRBD1 agrees at 9 bases. V shed 5 bases and J 1 base; nucleotides not matched to a gene: 9. CDR1 LGHDT and CDR2 YNNKEL come from the germline V gene (reference sequence). The CDR3 has 17 amino acids.

The rearrangement links TRBV11-3 to TRBJ2-1, with TRBD2 identical over 14 bases. Germline CDR1 is SGHNT and CDR2 is YENEEA. This CDR3 is built from 16 residues. Trimming at V came to 5 bases and at J to 9 bases, leaving 9 bases not matched to a gene. The CDR3 DNA sequence: TGTGCCAGCAGCCCCCCTGGACTAGCGGGGGGACGTGAGCAGTTCTTC. Its translation: CASSPPGLAGGREQFF.

The chain uses TRBV9 and TRBJ2-3; D gene uncertain. The CDR3 is 12 residues long. V shed 0 bases and J shed 7 bases, with 6 bases lying between them. The germline V gene encodes CDR1 SGDLS and CDR2 YYNGEE. CDR3 nucleotides: TGTGCCAGCAGCGTAGAACTGAATACGCAGTATTTT. It specifies CASSVELNTQYF.

V usage is TRBV3-1 and J usage is TRBJ2-5; 8 bases are shared with TRBD2. This CDR3 contains 13 residues. V was clipped by 8 bases and J by 7 bases; unmatched bases: 9. Germline V gives CDR1 LGHDT, CDR2 YNNKEL (reference sequence). CDR3 loop: CASDPSGGVTQYF. The CDR3 DNA sequence: TGTGCCAGCGACCCCAGCGGGGGTGTGACCCAGTACTTC.

This rearrangement joins TRBV30 to TRBJ1-5, with 7 bases aligning to TRBD1. CDR1 is GTSNPN and CDR2 is SVGIG in the germline V gene (reference sequence). J was trimmed by 4 bases and V by 4 bases; bases with no gene match: 10. The CDR3 is 15 amino acids. The CDR3 here is CAWTTGVGRNQPQHF. The DNA for the CDR3 is TGTGCCTGGACCACAGGGGTAGGGAGGAATCAGCCCCAGCATTTT. Using reference TRBV30 and TRBJ1-5 for the parts outside the CDR3, the full variable domain is SQTIHQWPATLVQPVGSPLSLECTVEGTSNPNLYWYRQAAGRGLQLLFYSVGIGQISSEVPQNLSASRPQDRQFILSSKKLLLSDSGFYLCAWTTGVGRNQPQHFGDGTRLSIL.

The chain uses TRBV20-1 and TRBJ1-5; TRBD1 might be the D (5 bases). Germline CDR1 DFQATT, CDR2 SNEGSKA (reference sequence). This CDR3 spans 14 amino acids. Trimming took 6 bases from V and 2 from J, leaving 14 bases between them. CDR3 sequence reads: CSAHRGLRNQPQHF. CDR3 DNA: TGCAGTGCCCATCGGGGGTTACGCAATCAGCCCCAGCATTTT.

The rearrangement uses TRBV20-1 and TRBJ2-7; D may be TRBD2 (6 bases). V lost 5 bases to trimming and J lost 0 bases, with 11 bases between them. Per the germline V gene, CDR1 is DFQATT and CDR2 is SNEGSKA (reference sequence). The CDR3 loop spans 13 amino acids. The CDR3 region has the DNA TGCAGTGCTTGGGACTCCAACTCCTACGAGCAGTACTTC. It yields the protein CSAWDSNSYEQYF.

The rearrangement links TRBV29-1 to TRBJ2-5; D ambiguous. The CDR3 runs 13 residues. V was shortened by 6 bases and J by 3 bases, with 14 bases between the two germline ends. The V gene's germline CDR1 is SQVTM and CDR2 ANQGSEA. The CDR3 DNA is TGCAGCGTCGCTGGATCCCTCAAAGAGACCCAGTACTTC. Translated: CSVAGSLKETQYF.

The chain has TRBV29-1 and TRBJ2-6, with D possibly matching TRBD1 (6 bases). V lost 6 bases to trimming and J lost 3 bases, with 12 bases between them. The CDR3 extends over 14 amino acids. Germline CDR1 reads SQVTM; CDR2 reads ANQGSEA. The DNA of the CDR3 is TGCAGCGTCGCCCCAGGGGTTGGGGCCAACGTCCTGACTTTC. This encodes CSVAPGVGANVLTF.

This clonotype has a single count. The gene calls are TRBV7-9 and TRBJ2-4, with a tentative D call TRBD2 (6 bases). Germline V lookup: CDR1 SEHNR, CDR2 FQNEAQ (reference sequence). This CDR3 has 14 amino acids. V lost 5 bases, J lost 6 bases, and 14 bases lay in between. The CDR3 nucleotides are TGTGCCAGCAGCGAGGGAGGCACAGTAAACATTCAGTACTTC. Translated: CASSEGGTVNIQYF.

J is TRBJ2-5 and V is TRBV14; possibly TRBD1 for D (6 bases). V was cut by 0 bases and J by 4 bases, with 12 bases left in between. CDR1 and CDR2 from the germline V gene are SGHDN and FVKESK. The CDR3 extends over 15 amino acids. The CDR3 loop reads CASSQDRGRGETQYF. CDR3 coding DNA: TGTGCCAGCAGCCAAGATCGAGGCAGGGGAGAGACCCAGTACTTC.

The CDR3 DNA reads as TGCAGTGCTGGGGACAGGCGAGGCCTTAACTATGGCTACACCTTC. Its translation: CSAGDRRGLNYGYTF. The gene calls are TRBV20-1 and TRBJ1-2; TRBD1 aligns across 8 bases. The germline CDR1 and CDR2 sequences are DFQATT and SNEGSKA (reference sequence). With V trimmed by 5 bases and J by 1 base, 9 bases remained unmatched. The CDR3 runs 15 residues.

This chain uses TRBV5-4 with TRBJ2-1, with 7 bases that match TRBD2. The CDR3 loop spans 14 amino acids. CDR1 and CDR2 from the germline V gene are SGHNT and YYREEE (reference sequence). V trimming: 2 bases; J trimming: 10 bases; junction bases outside the gene matches: 9. CDR3: CASSLITSVKEQFF. CDR3 nucleotides: TGTGCCAGCAGCTTAATTACTAGCGTAAAAGAGCAGTTCTTC.

The chain employs TRBV30 and TRBJ1-2; 7 bases line up with TRBD1. J lost 9 bases, V lost 0 bases, and 10 bases had no gene match. CDR1 and CDR2 from the germline V gene are GTSNPN and SVGIG (reference sequence). This CDR3 is built from 14 residues. The CDR3 protein is CAWSVLTGSQSYTF. CDR3 DNA sequence: TGTGCCTGGAGTGTACTGACAGGGTCTCAGAGCTACACCTTC.

The chain links TRBV30 to TRBJ2-3; 12 bases map to TRBD2. CDR3 size: 16 residues. V was pared by 0 bases and J by 5 bases, with 6 bases of the junction left unmatched. Germline-derived CDR1 and CDR2 are GTSNPN and SVGIG (reference sequence). CDR3 loop: CAWSVELAGGGDTQYF. DNA of the CDR3: TGTGCCTGGAGTGTAGAACTAGCGGGAGGAGGAGATACGCAGTATTTT.

This clonotype showed up just once. The genes are TRBV20-1 and TRBJ1-2; D not resolved. Germline V gives CDR1 DFQATT, CDR2 SNEGSKA (reference sequence). V lost 4 bases to trimming and J lost 3 bases, with 3 bases between them. This CDR3 has 10 residues. The CDR3 is CSATYYGYTF. CDR3 nucleotide sequence: TGCAGTGCTACATACTATGGCTACACCTTC.

This clonotype came up once. V and J are TRBV29-1 and TRBJ1-2; no clear D gene. Trimming removed 6 bases from V and 3 bases from J, with 11 bases in between. Germline assignment: CDR1 SQVTM and CDR2 ANQGSEA. There are 12 residues in the CDR3. The CDR3 DNA sequence: TGCAGCGTAGACCTCGGGGACTATGGCTACACCTTC. Translation gives CSVDLGDYGYTF.

The chain has TRBV2 and TRBJ2-5; D could derive from TRBD1 or TRBD2 (5 bases each). Trimming stripped 6 bases from V and 1 base from J, with 9 bases between. This CDR3 is 13 amino acids long. CDR1 and CDR2 from the germline V gene are SNHLY and FYNNEI. CDR3 nucleotide sequence: TGTGCCAGCAGCTCAGGGACCCAAGAGACCCAGTACTTC. It translates to CASSSGTQETQYF.

This sequence joins TRBV24-1 and TRBJ2-4; no clear D. Germline V lookup: CDR1 KGHDR, CDR2 SFDVKD. V lost 9 bases and J lost 3, with 11 bases in between. The CDR3 has 13 residues. CDR3 DNA: TGTGCCACCTCTGCCGCTGACAAAAACATTCAGTACTTC. Translating it yields CATSAADKNIQYF.

The V and J genes are TRBV29-1 and TRBJ2-1; 10 bases are a match to TRBD2. This CDR3 comprises 13 residues. Trimming at V came to 4 bases and at J to 10 bases, leaving 7 bases not matched to a gene. The V gene's germline CDR1 is SQVTM and CDR2 ANQGSEA. CDR3 sequence reads: CSVAGLAIGEQFF. CDR3 coding DNA: TGCAGCGTTGCGGGACTAGCGATCGGCGAGCAGTTCTTC.

The chain uses TRBV9 and TRBJ2-1; 12 nucleotides agree with TRBD2. This CDR3 comprises 15 residues. Germline CDR1 reads SGDLS; CDR2 reads YYNGEE. After removal of 4 bases from V and 9 bases from J, the junction contained 8 bases not matched to a gene. The CDR3 sequence: CASSPRLAGEAEQFF. The CDR3 DNA reads TGTGCCAGCAGCCCCCGACTAGCGGGAGAGGCTGAGCAGTTCTTC.

This chain uses TRBV7-2 with TRBJ2-5; perhaps TRBD2 as D (5 bases). Trimming removed 5 bases from V and 1 base from J, with 8 bases in between. Germline loops: CDR1 SGHTA, CDR2 FQGNSA. CDR3 size: 13 residues. CDR3 loop: CASSKDFQETQYF. The CDR3 coding sequence is TGTGCCAGCAGCAAGGACTTCCAAGAGACCCAGTACTTC.

V gene TRBV6-6 combines with J gene TRBJ1-1; 8 nucleotides line up with TRBD1. CDR1 is MNHNY, CDR2 SVGAGI, per germline (reference sequence). V lost 8 bases, J lost 0 bases, and 8 bases stayed unmatched. This CDR3 contains 15 residues. The CDR3 DNA is TGTGCCAGCCTTGACAGGGGTTTCCTGAACACTGAAGCTTTCTTT. Translated: CASLDRGFLNTEAFF.

This clonotype has more than one count but fewer than ten. The J gene is TRBJ2-1, the V gene TRBV5-6; no firm D call. This CDR3 region has 11 residues. Germline values: CDR1 SGHDT, CDR2 YYEEEE. Trimming removed 1 base from V and 6 bases from J, with 2 bases in between. CDR3 nucleotide sequence: TGTGCCAGCAGCTTGTTCAATGAGCAGTTCTTC. Encoded protein: CASSLFNEQFF.

As regards this clonotype: An end of the junction does not agree with germline; a read error may underlie this. The chain uses TRBV15 and TRBJ2-7, with D possibly matching TRBD1 (5 bases). The germline CDR1 and CDR2 sequences are LNHNV and YYDKDF (reference sequence). There are 16 residues in the CDR3. The CDR3 sequence is CATSRDLSQGSSEQYF. As DNA, the CDR3 is TGTGCCACCAGCAGAGATCTATCCCAGGGCTCCTCCGAGCAGTACTTC. The complete variable domain, with remaining parts taken from reference TRBV15 and TRBJ2-7, reads DAMVIQNPRYQVTQFGKPVTLSCSQTLNHNVMYWYQQKSSQAPKLLFHYYDKDFNNEADTPDNFQSRRPNTSFCFLDIRSPGLGDTAMYLCATSRDLSQGSSEQYFGPGTRLTVT.

The rearrangement uses TRBV29-1 and TRBJ1-2; possibly TRBD1 for D (5 bases). CDR1 and CDR2 from the germline V gene are SQVTM and ANQGSEA. The length of the CDR3 is 12 residues. V shed 7 bases and J shed 3 bases, with 12 bases lying between them. The CDR3 DNA reads TGCAGCGCCGGACATTCCCACTATGGCTACACCTTC. This encodes CSAGHSHYGYTF.

The chain has TRBV14 and TRBJ1-6; D is unresolved. The CDR3 extends over 15 amino acids. CDR1 is SGHDN, CDR2 FVKESK, per germline. The V gene lost 4 bases and the J gene lost 9 bases, with 16 bases spanning the gap. In DNA form, the CDR3 reads TGTGCCAGCAGCCCCCAGACGACCAGGACTTCACCCCTCCACTTT. It translates to CASSPQTTRTSPLHF.